These 6 T cell receptor beta chains were all obtained from the same sample, sequenced in a study of T cells after yellow fever vaccination. In TCRdb, the 5' RACE reads were re-called with MiXCR into one record per CDR3 protein. This table has more than 250,000 distinct CDR3 sequences, about 6.6% appearing once. The input for sequencing was PBMCs, taken around 45 days after the first yellow fever vaccination. The receptors derive from a man between 18 and 35 years old who received the YFV17D yellow fever vaccine.

This clonotype was detected many times. This chain links TRBV5-1 with TRBJ2-1; D is uncertain. The CDR3 spans 13 residues. The germline V gene has CDR1 SGHRS and CDR2 YFSETQ. Trimming pared 1 base from V and 12 bases from J, leaving 14 bases between. CDR3: CASSLLSASRQFF. DNA for the CDR3: TGCGCCAGCAGCTTGTTAAGTGCTTCTCGGCAGTTCTTC.

Ten or more counts support this clonotype. The chain is built from TRBV12-3 or TRBV12-4 and TRBJ2-3, with 7 bases that match TRBD2. With 6 bases clipped from V and 4 bases from J, the junction kept 10 bases outside the gene matches. The CDR3 sequence is 15 residues long. CDR3 protein: CASSPAGGRSDTQYF. CDR3 in DNA: TGTGCCAGCAGCCCCGCCGGGGGGAGGTCAGATACGCAGTATTTT.

A few counts support this clonotype. The chain carries TRBV6-5 and TRBJ1-1; 8 nucleotides align to TRBD1. Germline lookup yields CDR1 MNHEY and CDR2 SVGAGI. After removal of 2 bases from V and 10 bases from J, the junction contained 6 bases not matched to a gene. This CDR3 has 13 amino acids. CDR3 in amino acids: CASSYPGQGTAFF. CDR3 nucleotides: TGTGCCAGCAGTTACCCAGGACAGGGTACAGCTTTCTTT.

This clonotype was seen at least ten times. This sequence joins TRBV4-1 and TRBJ2-5; D unresolved. Trimming stripped 4 bases from V and 5 bases from J, with 11 bases between. The CDR3 is 13 amino acids. CDR1 is MGHRA and CDR2 is YSYEKL in the germline V gene. This chain's CDR3 is CASSLLRGETQYF. CDR3 sequence (DNA): TGCGCCAGCAGCCTGTTGCGTGGTGAGACCCAGTACTTC.

This chain links TRBV3-1 with TRBJ2-5; D tentatively fits TRBD1 or TRBD2 (5 bases each). The V gene's germline CDR1 is LGHDT and CDR2 YNNKEL (reference sequence). The V end was cut by 5 bases, the J end by 2 bases, with 12 bases between. The CDR3 runs 14 residues. This chain's CDR3 is CASSAGTHQETQYF. The DNA of the CDR3 is TGTGCCAGCAGCGCCGGGACGCATCAAGAGACCCAGTACTTC.

The V and J genes are TRBV6-9 and TRBJ2-4; the D is unclear. CDR3 length: 15 amino acids. Germline assignment: CDR1 MNHGY and CDR2 SVAAGI. V dropped 4 bases and J dropped 0 bases, with 10 bases sitting between them. The CDR3 reads CASSFSSLAKNIQYF. CDR3 nucleotide sequence: TGTGCCAGCAGTTTTTCCTCCTTAGCCAAAAACATTCAGTACTTC.